The 18 T cell receptor beta chains in this list originate from one sample, sequenced in a study of blood T cells in healthy people across ages. The authors ran a second PCR of roughly 6 to 12 cycles using a sample-barcoded 5' primer and a J-beta primer mix. TCRdb processed the 5' RACE reads anew with MiXCR; each CDR3 protein has one entry. The sample holds 750,000 to 950,000 distinct CDR3 sequences, 29% seen once. These data were also filed under a second study, of T cells of mothers and their children.

The specimen was blood. The receptors here all came from a woman between 35 and 50 years old in good health.

This clonotype was counted at least ten times. The chain joins TRBV27 to TRBJ2-7, with D possibly TRBD1 on 5 matching bases. Trimming stripped 5 bases from V and 6 bases from J, with 14 bases between. The CDR3 has 13 residues. Germline loops: CDR1 MNHEY, CDR2 SMNVEV (reference sequence). The chain's CDR3 is CASSPFRASEQYF. The CDR3 DNA is TGTGCCAGCAGTCCTTTCAGGGCGAGCGAGCAGTACTTC.

This sequence joins TRBV5-1 and TRBJ2-5; 7 bases are shared with TRBD1. The J call may be faulty, since TRBJ2-7 better matches the DNA end. Germline V gene sequence: CDR1 SGHRS, CDR2 YFSETQ. The CDR3 consists of 12 residues. CDR3 in DNA: TGCGCCAGCAGCCACGGACAGGACGAGCAGTACTTC. Protein product: CASSHGQDEQYF.

In this sample, this clonotype turned up many times. V usage is TRBV6-2 or TRBV6-3 and J usage is TRBJ2-7, with unresolved D. Per the germline V gene, CDR1 is MNHEY and CDR2 is SVGEGT. The CDR3 extends over 14 amino acids. V was shortened by 6 bases and J by 2 bases, with 14 bases between the two germline ends. The CDR3 here is CASSSTLFPYEQYF. The CDR3, as DNA: TGTGCCAGCAGCTCGACCCTATTTCCCTACGAGCAGTACTTC.

In its sample, this clonotype was seen a few times. J is TRBJ2-5 and V is TRBV21-1; the table assigns TRBD1, which was not confirmed against the DNA. TRBV21-1 is labeled a pseudogene. CDR3 size: 17 residues. The CDR3 spells CASSSRRDGHPQETQYF. The DNA for the CDR3 is TGTGCCAGCAGCTCAAGAAGGGACGGACACCCTCAAGAGACCCAGTACTTC.

This clonotype occurred a few times. The chain recombines TRBV28 with TRBJ2-5; 8 positions agree with TRBD2. Germline V gives CDR1 MDHEN, CDR2 SYDVKM. This CDR3 has 14 residues. V dropped 5 bases and J dropped 11; count of bases not matched to a gene: 13. DNA for the CDR3: TGTGCCAGCAGTCGGGGGGGTATTGGGCGTGAGCAGTACTTC. Translated, it gives CASSRGGIGREQYF.

The chain uses TRBV27 and TRBJ1-1; weak D call: TRBD1 (6 bases). Per germline, CDR1 MNHEY and CDR2 SMNVEV (reference sequence). V was trimmed by 7 bases and J by 1 base, leaving 13 bases between them. The CDR3 is made up of 14 amino acids. The CDR3 DNA sequence: TGTGCCAGCACTTCCGGGACACCGAACACTGAAGCTTTCTTT. This translates into CASTSGTPNTEAFF.

This clonotype has at least ten counts. The genes are TRBV6-6 and TRBJ2-1; 7 bases are shared with TRBD1. V was pared by 2 bases and J by 10 bases, with 14 bases of the junction left unmatched. Germline values: CDR1 MNHNY, CDR2 SVGAGI (reference sequence). CDR3 size: 16 residues. CDR3 in DNA: TGTGCCAGCAGTTACCCGATCTCTAACAGGGGTGAGGAGCAGTTCTTC. This translates into CASSYPISNRGEEQFF.

CDR3 in amino acids: CASNTGDQPQHF. The CDR3 bases are TGTGCCAGTAACACAGGGGATCAGCCCCAGCATTTT. The V and J genes are TRBV19 and TRBJ1-5; 7 nucleotides line up with TRBD1. V lost 7 bases to trimming and J lost 5 bases; unmatched junction nucleotides: 2. CDR3 length: 12 residues. Germline V gives CDR1 LNHDA, CDR2 SQIVND (reference sequence).

This chain links TRBV4-1 with TRBJ2-7; a possible D gene is TRBD2 (5 bases). CDR3 length: 17 amino acids. The germline V gene has CDR1 MGHRA and CDR2 YSYEKL. Trimming left V 0 bases short and J 2 bases short, with 17 bases between. As DNA, the CDR3 is TGCGCCAGCAGCCAAGATAGGCACGGAGGAAGGGCCTACGAGCAGTACTTC. Translated: CASSQDRHGGRAYEQYF.

This clonotype was counted at least ten times. The chain uses TRBV29-1 and TRBJ2-7; weak D call: TRBD1 (6 bases). CDR1 and CDR2 (germline): SQVTM, ANQGSEA. Trimming shortened V by 3 bases and J by 5 bases, and 14 bases separated the two germline ends. This CDR3 spans 13 amino acids. The CDR3, as DNA: TGCAGCGTTGATGGGGGCTTAACCGACGAGCAGTACTTC. Translation gives CSVDGGLTDEQYF.

The rearrangement links TRBV12-3 or TRBV12-4 to TRBJ2-3; possibly TRBD2 for D (5 bases). The CDR3 is 13 residues long. Trimming removed 6 bases at V and 4 bases at J, with 11 bases between. The CDR3 loop is CASRQTNADTQYF. As DNA, the CDR3 is TGTGCCAGCAGGCAGACTAACGCAGATACGCAGTATTTT.

This clonotype has more than one count but fewer than ten. This chain joins TRBV5-1 and TRBJ2-1; 11 bases match TRBD2. The germline V gene encodes CDR1 SGHRS and CDR2 YFSETQ. The CDR3 is 16 residues long. With V trimmed by 0 bases and J by 10 bases, 9 bases remained unmatched. The CDR3 nucleotides read TGCGCCAGCAGCTTGGATCCTAGCGGGGGGTTCGTCGAGCAGTTCTTC. It specifies CASSLDPSGGFVEQFF.

For this clonotype: With a much larger clone just one base away, this may be a read error. This rearrangement joins TRBV29-1 to TRBJ2-7, with D unresolved. The CDR3 is 11 amino acids. CDR1 and CDR2 (germline): SQVTM, ANQGSEA. The CDR3 region is CSVVVSYGQYF. The CDR3 DNA sequence: TGCAGCGTTGTCGTCAGCTACGGGCAGTACTTC.

This clonotype was seen many times. The V gene is TRBV6-2 or TRBV6-3, the J gene TRBJ2-7; D assignment may be TRBD1 or TRBD2 (5 bases each). Trimming shortened V by 9 bases and J by 2 bases, and 17 bases separated the two germline ends. The CDR3 has 14 residues. Germline V gives CDR1 MNHEY, CDR2 SVGEGT. The CDR3: CASWDPTTTYEQYF. The CDR3 DNA reads as TGTGCCAGTTGGGACCCCACAACAACCTACGAGCAGTACTTC.

A remark on this clonotype: A read error may be the cause here, since a much bigger clone is one base away. The chain has TRBV5-6 and TRBJ1-2; D is unclear. Germline loops: CDR1 SGHDT, CDR2 YYEEEE. This CDR3 has 14 amino acids. Trimming pared 1 base from V and 3 bases from J, leaving 10 bases between. The CDR3 region is CASSLKGRHYGYTF. The CDR3 nucleotides are TGTGCCAGCAGCTTGAAAGGACGGCACTATGGCTACACCTTC.

This clonotype has ten or more counts. This rearrangement joins TRBV4-3 to TRBJ1-2; D uncertain. Germline CDR1 is LGHNA and CDR2 is YSLEER. The V gene lost 1 base and the J gene lost 8 bases, with 14 bases spanning the gap. CDR3 size: 14 residues. The chain's CDR3 is CASSQVGGRSGYTF. In DNA, the CDR3 is TGCGCCAGCAGCCAAGTCGGCGGGCGCTCGGGCTACACCTTC.

The V and J genes are TRBV10-3 and TRBJ1-2, with a weak D call TRBD1 (6 bases). CDR1 is ENHRY and CDR2 is SYGVKD in the germline V gene. The CDR3 is 13 residues long. The V gene lost 6 bases and the J gene lost 5 bases, with 13 bases spanning the gap. The CDR3 protein is CAISADSGYGYTF. The CDR3 DNA reads as TGTGCCATCAGCGCGGACAGCGGATATGGCTACACCTTC.

This clonotype occurred a few times. The chain links TRBV9 to TRBJ2-5, with a possible D match to TRBD2 (6 bases). The CDR3 length is 16 residues. From germline, CDR1 is SGDLS and CDR2 YYNGEE. V lost 2 bases and J 5 bases, leaving 19 bases between the germline ends. The CDR3 protein is CASSVRQGLGGETQYF. CDR3 DNA sequence: TGTGCCAGCAGCGTCAGGCAGGGCCTTGGGGGGGAGACCCAGTACTTC.